This T cell receptor (beta chain) was sequenced for a study of T cell responses to AZD1222 COVID-19 vaccine. Study-wide results and limits: Seropositivity was recorded at baseline in only a handful of AZD1222 recipients.

Trimming left V 6 bases short and J 0 bases short, with 16 bases between. This CDR3 has 16 residues. Germline loops: CDR1 MNHEY, CDR2 SMNVEV (reference sequence). Notes on this clone: The antigen remains unidentified.

Repertoires were generated with immunoSEQ multiplex PCR, while TCRdb's copy carries only in-frame clones and drops some. The sample includes about 120,000 clones, approximately 90% of them seen just once. The source of this sequence is an adult who received the MenACWY meningococcal vaccine as a control. J is TRBJ2-3 and V is TRBV27, with D unresolved. The source material was peripheral blood, sampled 28 days after the second dose of the MenACWY control vaccine. The CDR3 nucleotides read TGTGCCAGCAGCACGGCCACCACTTTTAGCACAGATACGCAGTATTTT. This codes for CASSTATTFSTDTQYF.